This T cell receptor beta chain was profiled in a study of blood T cell repertoires in COVID-19. Study overall: T cells, B-cell-depleted T cells, or PBMCs supplied cDNA or gDNA.

CDR3 size: 13 residues. The V gene's germline CDR1 is SGDLS and CDR2 YYNGEE. Trimming took off 5 bases at V and 6 bases at J, with 11 bases between the two ends. Original data processing: Amplification of reference gene primers provided the estimated nucleated cell counts. The method was immunoSEQ multiplex PCR; TCRdb's version includes in-frame clones alone and lacks a portion of them. V and J calls and clone size are given by that table; D and trimming were obtained from the DNA. The sample has about 52,000 clones; around 83% are singletons. This TCR came from a man between 65 and 80 years old with active COVID-19. The chain joins TRBV9 to TRBJ1-4; D might be TRBD1 (5 bases). The source material was peripheral blood. The CDR3 DNA sequence: TGTGCCAGCAGTCAGATAGGGGATGAAAAACTGTTTTTT. Translated, it gives CASSQIGDEKLFF.